These 28 T cell receptor beta chains came from one sample sequenced in a study of T cells after yellow fever vaccination. TCRdb redid the calling of the 5' RACE reads with MiXCR, one entry per CDR3 protein. The sample holds about 630,000 distinct CDR3 sequences; roughly 12% are singletons and the top ten take about 15%. The source material was PBMCs, sampled on the day of the yellow fever booster vaccination. These receptors originate from a man aged 25 to 40 who received the YFV17D yellow fever vaccine.

This rearrangement joins TRBV18 to TRBJ1-5; tentatively, D is TRBD1 (6 bases). V was trimmed by 2 bases and J by 2 bases, leaving 16 bases between them. The CDR3 covers 17 residues. Per germline, CDR1 KGHSH and CDR2 LQKENI. The CDR3 DNA reads as TGTGCCAGCTCACCATGGCAGGACAGTGAGGGCAATCAGCCCCAGCATTTT. It yields the protein CASSPWQDSEGNQPQHF. The full variable domain, rest sourced from reference TRBV18 and TRBJ1-5, is NAGVMQNPRHLVRRRGQEARLRCSPMKGHSHVYWYRQLPEEGLKFMVYLQKENIIDESGMPKERFSAEFPKEGPSILRIQQVVRGDSAAYFCASSPWQDSEGNQPQHFGDGTRLSIL.

This rearrangement joins TRBV7-2 to TRBJ2-7, with D uncertain. Germline CDR1 and CDR2: SGHTA and FQGNSA. This CDR3 comprises 14 residues. Trimming removed 5 bases from V and 3 bases from J, with 14 bases in between. The CDR3 nucleotides read TGTGCCAGCAGCAGCTACACCGGATACTACGAGCAGTACTTC. Amino acids: CASSSYTGYYEQYF.

V gene TRBV12-3 or TRBV12-4 combines with J gene TRBJ2-2; 7 bases agree with TRBD2. This CDR3 has 16 amino acids. V lost 8 bases, J lost 0 bases, and 9 bases stayed unmatched. CDR3 amino acids: CASRPPGLANTGELFF. CDR3 nucleotides: TGTGCCAGCCGACCGCCTGGACTAGCGAACACCGGGGAGCTGTTTTTT.

This clonotype has only a few counts. The chain recombines TRBV29-1 with TRBJ2-1, with 8 bases lining up with TRBD2. The J segment lost 2 bases and the V segment lost 4 bases, leaving 4 bases of the junction unmatched. This CDR3 has 14 amino acids. The germline V gene encodes CDR1 SQVTM and CDR2 ANQGSEA. Here the CDR3 DNA reads TGCAGCGTTGCGGTACTAGCGGCCTACAATGAGCAGTTCTTC. This translates into CSVAVLAAYNEQFF.

There are many counts of this clonotype. The CDR3 coding sequence is TGTGCCAGCAGATCGACCGGGACAGCCTCCTACGAGCAGTACTTC. It codes for CASRSTGTASYEQYF. The V call is TRBV6-1, the J call TRBJ2-7; 7 bases match TRBD1. This CDR3 is built from 15 residues. Germline V gene data show CDR1 as MNHNS and CDR2 as SASEGT. With V trimmed by 6 bases and J by 0 bases, 8 bases remained unmatched.

This chain connects TRBV18 to TRBJ2-1; possibly TRBD1 for D (6 bases). The V end was cut by 3 bases, the J end by 1 base, with 13 bases between. The CDR3 runs 16 residues. Per germline, CDR1 KGHSH and CDR2 LQKENI. The CDR3 protein is CASSPSAGVSYNEQFF. In DNA form, the CDR3 reads TGTGCCAGCTCACCCTCGGCAGGGGTGTCCTACAATGAGCAGTTCTTC.

This clonotype occurred a few times. The chain combines TRBV7-2 with TRBJ1-5; 8 bases are shared with TRBD1. V was pared by 5 bases and J by 7 bases, with 10 bases of the junction left unmatched. CDR3 length: 15 amino acids. Germline values: CDR1 SGHTA, CDR2 FQGNSA. The CDR3 coding sequence is TGTGCCAGCAGCAAAGACAGGGGAAGTGGACAGCCCCAGCATTTT. Encoded protein: CASSKDRGSGQPQHF.

There are many counts of this clonotype. V usage is TRBV4-3 and J usage is TRBJ2-7; D is perhaps TRBD1 (6 bases). The V gene lost 0 bases and the J gene lost 7 bases, with 16 bases spanning the gap. The CDR3 contains 15 residues. The germline V gene encodes CDR1 LGHNA and CDR2 YSLEER. CDR3: CASSQDSNRVREQYF. For the CDR3, the DNA is TGCGCCAGCAGCCAAGATAGTAACAGGGTACGGGAGCAGTACTTC.

The DNA of the CDR3 is TGCGCCAGCAGCATTAATACAGGGGCAGAGACCCAGTACTTC. Its protein is CASSINTGAETQYF. V and J are TRBV5-1 and TRBJ2-5, with 7 bases matching TRBD1. The trim removed 4 bases at V and 4 bases at J, leaving 7 bases unmatched. Germline V gives CDR1 SGHRS, CDR2 YFSETQ. The CDR3 spans 14 residues.

This clonotype was counted ten times or more. The chain combines TRBV5-1 with TRBJ2-2, with D hard to call. V shed 2 bases and J shed 4 bases, with 6 bases lying between them. CDR3 length: 13 amino acids. CDR1 is SGHRS and CDR2 is YFSETQ in the germline V gene. This CDR3 is CASSLPSTGELFF. CDR3 nucleotides: TGCGCCAGCAGCTTACCCAGCACCGGGGAGCTGTTTTTT.

In its sample, this clonotype was seen a few times. CDR3 residues: CAWRGTHQETQYF. CDR3 sequence (DNA): TGTGCCTGGAGGGGGACTCACCAAGAGACCCAGTACTTC. The chain recombines TRBV30 with TRBJ2-5; D is possibly TRBD2 (6 bases). Trimming stripped 3 bases from V and 0 bases from J, with 8 bases between. Germline CDR1 is GTSNPN and CDR2 is SVGIG (reference sequence). This CDR3 region has 13 residues.

In this sample, this clonotype turned up a few times. The V gene is TRBV9, the J gene TRBJ1-4; TRBD1 matches at 7 bases. The CDR3 sequence is 16 residues long. CDR1 and CDR2 (germline): SGDLS, YYNGEE. The V segment lost 2 bases and the J segment 4 bases; nucleotides outside the gene matches: 8. The CDR3 DNA follows: TGTGCCAGCAGCGTGGCCCCGACAGGGAGTAATGAAAAACTGTTTTTT. Encoded protein: CASSVAPTGSNEKLFF.

The chain carries TRBV5-5 and TRBJ2-5; TRBD1 is a possible D gene (5 bases). The CDR3 runs to 14 residues. The germline V gene encodes CDR1 SGHKS and CDR2 YYEKEE (reference sequence). The V end lost 0 bases, the J end lost 5 bases, and 11 bases lay between the germline ends. CDR3 region: CASSLDVGVETQYF. The CDR3 DNA reads TGTGCCAGCAGCTTGGATGTAGGGGTGGAGACCCAGTACTTC. Using reference TRBV5-5 and TRBJ2-5 for the parts outside the CDR3, the full variable domain is DAGVTQSPTHLIKTRGQQVTLRCSPISGHKSVSWYQQVLGQGPQFIFQYYEKEERGRGNFPDRFSARQFPNYSSELNVNALLLGDSALYLCASSLDVGVETQYFGPGTRLLVL.

V usage is TRBV20-1 and J usage is TRBJ2-7, with 11 bases lining up with TRBD2. The junction had 6 bases not matched to a gene; V was cut back by 0 bases and J by 5 bases. This CDR3 has 15 residues. Germline CDR1 DFQATT, CDR2 SNEGSKA (reference sequence). Here the CDR3 reads CSARDLGTSGDEQYF. The CDR3 DNA sequence: TGCAGTGCTAGAGACCTAGGGACTAGCGGTGACGAGCAGTACTTC.

The table lists this clonotype with a few counts. CDR3 region: CASVYSGNTGELFF. In nucleotides, the CDR3 is TGTGCCAGCGTGTATAGCGGAAACACCGGGGAGCTGTTTTTT. The chain employs TRBV7-2 and TRBJ2-2; tentative D call: TRBD2 (6 bases). The CDR3 is 14 amino acids. Trimming took 8 bases from V and 2 from J, leaving 12 bases between them. Germline CDR1 reads SGHTA; CDR2 reads FQGNSA.

The sample holds a few counts of this clonotype. The chain uses TRBV6-2 or TRBV6-3 and TRBJ2-5; D may be TRBD2 (6 bases). This CDR3 comprises 13 residues. V lost 7 bases, J lost 0 bases, and 9 bases lay in between. Germline CDR1 and CDR2: MNHEY and SVGEGT. The CDR3 region has the DNA TGTGCCAGCATCGGGGACTACCAAGAGACCCAGTACTTC. Residues: CASIGDYQETQYF.

The chain couples TRBV9 to TRBJ2-5; TRBD2 is a possible D gene (5 bases). The CDR3 spans 15 residues. Germline V gene sequence: CDR1 SGDLS, CDR2 YYNGEE. Trimming removed 4 bases from V and 4 bases from J, with 17 bases in between. CDR3 protein: CASSPSPGLGETQYF. CDR3 sequence (DNA): TGTGCCAGCAGCCCTAGCCCGGGGTTGGGAGAGACCCAGTACTTC.

This clonotype occurred a few times. This chain uses TRBV29-1 with TRBJ2-1; D ambiguous. CDR3 length equals 9 residues. Trimming took 3 bases from V and 12 from J, leaving 6 bases between them. The V gene's germline CDR1 is SQVTM and CDR2 ANQGSEA. The CDR3 reads CSVDARQFF. CDR3 sequence (DNA): TGCAGCGTTGACGCGCGGCAGTTCTTC.

This clonotype was seen a few times. The chain has TRBV6-2 or TRBV6-3 and TRBJ2-1; D may be TRBD1 (5 bases). The CDR3 runs to 13 residues. The V and J ends lost 8 bases and 6 bases respectively, with 14 bases between them. The germline V gene has CDR1 MNHEY and CDR2 SVGEGT. Here the CDR3 reads CASLGVQVNEQFF. The CDR3, as DNA: TGTGCCAGCCTAGGGGTGCAGGTCAATGAGCAGTTCTTC.

This clonotype was seen only a few times. This chain links TRBV7-6 with TRBJ2-3, with D unresolved. V was shortened by 2 bases and J by 1 base, with 7 bases between the two germline ends. The CDR3 is 14 amino acids. Germline CDR1 is SGHVS and CDR2 is FNYEAQ. The CDR3 DNA follows: TGTGCCAGCAGCTTATGGGAAGGCACAGATACGCAGTATTTT. This codes for CASSLWEGTDTQYF.

This clonotype was recorded a few times. This chain connects TRBV20-1 to TRBJ2-1, with 10 bases aligning to TRBD2. CDR1 DFQATT and CDR2 SNEGSKA come from the germline V gene (reference sequence). The CDR3 has 14 residues. V was pared by 0 bases and J by 8 bases, with 4 bases of the junction left unmatched. CDR3 sequence: CSARDGTSVYEQFF. As DNA, the CDR3 is TGCAGTGCTAGAGATGGGACTAGCGTGTATGAGCAGTTCTTC.

This clonotype was detected only a few times. A read error may account for a junction end that differs from germline. The gene calls are TRBV5-1 and TRBJ1-1; D might be TRBD1 (5 bases). CDR3 length: 14 amino acids. Germline V gene data show CDR1 as SGHRS and CDR2 as YFSETQ. The DNA of the CDR3 is TGCGCCAGCAGCTTATTGATGGGGGGAACTGAAGCCTTCTTT. It specifies CASSLLMGGTEAFF.

This clonotype appeared a few times. V and J are TRBV6-1 and TRBJ1-5; D is perhaps TRBD1 (6 bases). V lost 7 bases, J lost 2 bases, and 15 bases lay in between. Germline lookup yields CDR1 MNHNS and CDR2 SASEGT. This CDR3 has 15 amino acids. This CDR3 reads CASKERTVGNQPQHF. As DNA, the CDR3 is TGTGCCAGCAAAGAGCGGACAGTGGGCAATCAGCCCCAGCATTTT.

The V gene is TRBV9, the J gene TRBJ1-6, with 8 bases matching TRBD1. Trimming cost V 4 bases and J 9 bases; bases outside gene matches: 9. This CDR3 region has 15 residues. Germline CDR1 SGDLS, CDR2 YYNGEE. The CDR3 DNA follows: TGTGCCAGCAGCCCCCGGACAGGGTCCACTTCACCCCTCCACTTT. This encodes CASSPRTGSTSPLHF.

This clonotype was recorded once. This chain links TRBV11-2 with TRBJ2-3; TRBD2 aligns across 7 bases. With 4 bases clipped from V and 3 bases from J, the junction kept 13 bases outside the gene matches. The CDR3 has 17 residues. The germline V gene has CDR1 SGHAT and CDR2 FQNNGV. In nucleotides, the CDR3 is TGTGCCAGCAGCTGGCTAGCGGACCACCGGGGGACAGATACGCAGTATTTT. Encoded protein: CASSWLADHRGTDTQYF. The full variable domain, in which reference TRBV11-2 and TRBJ2-3 provide the parts outside the CDR3, is EAGVAQSPRYKIIEKRQSVAFWCNPISGHATLYWYQQILGQGPKLLIQFQNNGVVDDSQLPKDRFSAERLKGVDSTLKIQPAKLEDSAVYLCASSWLADHRGTDTQYFGPGTRLTVL.

This clonotype has only a few counts. The chain joins TRBV29-1 to TRBJ2-1; D is possibly TRBD1 or TRBD2 (5 bases each). V was clipped by 7 bases and J by 1 base, with 8 bases between them. There are 12 residues in the CDR3. CDR1 is SQVTM and CDR2 is ANQGSEA in the germline V gene. CDR3 in amino acids: CSGGASYNEQFF. In DNA form, the CDR3 reads TGCAGCGGAGGGGCGTCCTACAATGAGCAGTTCTTC.

The chain has TRBV6-1 and TRBJ2-3; 13 nucleotides match TRBD2. CDR1 MNHNS and CDR2 SASEGT come from the germline V gene. CDR3 length: 16 amino acids. V shed 4 bases and J 5 bases; nucleotides not matched to a gene: 6. As DNA, the CDR3 is TGTGCCAGCAGTGGCACTAGCGGGAGGGCCATAGATACGCAGTATTTT. It codes for CASSGTSGRAIDTQYF.

This chain links TRBV7-9 with TRBJ2-7, with 11 bases identical to TRBD2. This CDR3 contains 15 residues. Germline CDR1 reads SEHNR; CDR2 reads FQNEAQ (reference sequence). The V and J ends lost 8 bases and 7 bases, in that order; junction bases with no gene match: 13. CDR3 sequence: CASGLLAGGPEEQYF. The CDR3 nucleotides read TGTGCCAGCGGTCTATTAGCGGGAGGGCCGGAGGAGCAGTACTTC.